This entry concerns a single T cell receptor (beta chain). The sample is drawn from a study of blood T cell repertoires in COVID-19. Study-wide context: The United States, Italy and Spain were the sources of the acute and convalescent COVID-19 samples. In each case, the material was cDNA or gDNA derived from T cells, B-cell-depleted T cells, or PBMCs.

In Seattle, patients joined the study during active infection and were tracked longitudinally. Per the authors' pipeline: It was from reference gene primer amplification that nucleated cell counts were estimated. Using immunoSEQ multiplex PCR, the repertoire was profiled, and TCRdb retains in-frame clones only, with some absent. For V, J and clone size, that table is used; D and trimming come from the DNA. In the table there are about 170,000 clones, around 92% of which are singletons. This CDR3 comprises 15 residues. V lost 4 bases and J lost 2, with 15 bases in between. The germline V gene encodes CDR1 SEHNR and CDR2 FQNEAQ (reference sequence).

The clonotype comes from a man aged 30 to 45 with COVID-19, enrolled during active disease. V usage is TRBV7-9 and J usage is TRBJ2-7; possibly TRBD1 for D (6 bases). The sequenced sample was peripheral blood. The CDR3 region has the DNA TGTGCCAGCAGCTCAACAGGGAAGCAAGCCTACGAGCAGTACTTC. Its protein is CASSSTGKQAYEQYF.